The clone carrying this TCR beta chain was counted a few times. One end of the junction is discordant with germline, which a read error may explain. The germline V gene encodes CDR1 SGHRS and CDR2 YFSETQ. The CDR3 covers 15 residues. This record belongs to a study of blood T cells in healthy people across ages. The second PCR ran roughly 7 to 11 cycles with a sample-barcoded 5' primer and J-beta primers. TCRdb used MiXCR to reprocess the 5' RACE reads, holding one entry per CDR3 protein. The sample consists of about 1,800,000 distinct CDR3 sequences, 25% to 30% of them appearing once. This receptor was taken from a woman in her twenties or thirties in good health. Material for sequencing was blood. The chain couples TRBV5-1 to TRBJ2-6, with D perhaps matching TRBD1 (6 bases). In DNA, the CDR3 is TGCGCCAGCAGCTCGGGACAACCTGGGGCCGACGTCCTGACTTTC. Its protein product is CASSSGQPGADVLTF.